This T cell receptor beta chain was identified during a study of blood T cell repertoires in COVID-19. Study information: Sites in the United States, Italy and Spain provided acute and convalescent COVID-19 samples. The cDNA or gDNA used as material had been derived from T cells, B-cell-depleted T cells, or PBMCs.

This CDR3 is 17 amino acids long. Germline assignment: CDR1 LNHDA and CDR2 SQIVND (reference sequence). Losses at the gene ends were 6 bases for V and 0 bases for J; bases not matched to a gene: 7. Authors' processing steps: By means of reference gene primer amplification, nucleated cell counts were estimated. Clones were read by immunoSEQ multiplex PCR, and TCRdb kept only the in-frame ones, dropping some. V, J and clone size are taken as reported in that table, and D and trimming were inferred from the DNA itself. In the table there are about 99,000 clones, roughly 86% of which are singletons. The chain carries TRBV19 and TRBJ2-6, with 8 bases matching TRBD1. This receptor was taken from a woman aged 60-75 years in a cohort sampled during active or convalescent COVID-19. The sequencing input was peripheral blood. CDR3 nucleotide sequence: TGTGCCAGTAGACGGGACAGGTCTGACTCTGGGGCCAACGTCCTGACTTTC. Residues: CASRRDRSDSGANVLTF. Drawing the rest from reference TRBV19 and TRBJ2-6, the complete variable domain is DGGITQSPKYLFRKEGQNVTLSCEQNLNHDAMYWYRQDPGQGLRLIYYSQIVNDFQKGDIAEGYSVSREKKESFPLTVTSAQKNPTAFYLCASRRDRSDSGANVLTFGAGSRLTVL.